These T cell receptor beta chains were read from a single sample in a study of T cells after yellow fever vaccination. TCRdb fed the 5' RACE reads into MiXCR, producing one record per CDR3 protein. The sample carries 250,000 to 400,000 distinct CDR3 sequences, approximately 4% recorded once. Specimen: PBMCs, collected 5 days after the yellow fever booster vaccination. The receptors here all came from a man between 18 and 29 years old who received the YFV17D yellow fever vaccine. Both conserved end residues are part of each CDR3. Fields, in order: J gene, V gene, D gene, CDR3 protein. The D gene is left open where the match is weak.

j_call: TRBJ2-7
v_call: TRBV7-8
d_call: TRBD2
cdr3_aa: CASSPELLAVLSYEQYF

j_call: TRBJ2-1
v_call: TRBV10-1
d_call: TRBD2
cdr3_aa: CASSEQPGTSGGAFF

j_call: TRBJ1-6
v_call: TRBV6-2/TRBV6-3
d_call: -
cdr3_aa: CASTGPVSYNSPLHF

j_call: TRBJ1-5
v_call: TRBV6-1
d_call: -
cdr3_aa: CASSHLFGQYSNQPQHF

j_call: TRBJ1-1
v_call: TRBV5-1
d_call: -
cdr3_aa: CASMREGTEAFF

j_call: TRBJ2-6
v_call: TRBV6-2/TRBV6-3
d_call: TRBD1
cdr3_aa: CASRVQGSGANVLTF

j_call: TRBJ1-1
v_call: TRBV5-1
d_call: -
cdr3_aa: CASGTAMNTEAFF

j_call: TRBJ2-4
v_call: TRBV3-1
d_call: -
cdr3_aa: CASSHRLAKNIQYF

j_call: TRBJ1-6
v_call: TRBV6-5
d_call: -
cdr3_aa: CASSPWAGDSNSPLHF

j_call: TRBJ1-4
v_call: TRBV5-1
d_call: -
cdr3_aa: CASSGGQRGEKLFF

j_call: TRBJ1-3
v_call: TRBV5-5
d_call: -
cdr3_aa: CASSLGRISGNTIYF

j_call: TRBJ1-2
v_call: TRBV6-5
d_call: -
cdr3_aa: CASRPSGGDGYTF

j_call: TRBJ2-7
v_call: TRBV4-3
d_call: TRBD2
cdr3_aa: CASSQDPSGGYEQYF